The T cell receptor (beta chain) described here comes from a study of blood T cell repertoires in COVID-19. The assay was immunoSEQ multiplex PCR, and TCRdb's table has in-frame clones only and misses some. Among fewer than 250,000 clones listed, more than 80% were seen once. This CDR3 is 14 amino acids long. The V end lost 6 bases, the J end lost 5 bases, and 16 bases lay between the germline ends. Germline V gives CDR1 MDHEN, CDR2 SYDVKM. Material for sequencing was peripheral blood. This sequence was found in a human donor in a cohort sampled during active COVID-19. This chain uses TRBV28 with TRBJ1-1; D unresolved. The CDR3 sequence is CASSPRGRWTEAFF. In DNA form, the CDR3 reads TGTGCCAGCAGCCCTAGAGGTAGGTGGACTGAAGCTTTCTTT.